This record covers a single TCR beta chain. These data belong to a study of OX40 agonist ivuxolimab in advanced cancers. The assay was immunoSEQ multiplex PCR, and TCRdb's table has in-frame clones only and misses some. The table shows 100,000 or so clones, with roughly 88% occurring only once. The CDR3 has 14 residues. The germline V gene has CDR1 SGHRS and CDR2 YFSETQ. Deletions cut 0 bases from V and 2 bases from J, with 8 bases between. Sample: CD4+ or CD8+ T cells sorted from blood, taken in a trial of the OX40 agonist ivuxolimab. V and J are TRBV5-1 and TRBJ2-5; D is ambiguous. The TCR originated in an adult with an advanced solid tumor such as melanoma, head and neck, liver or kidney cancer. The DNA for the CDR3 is TGCGCCAGCAGCTTGGCCGGAGTACAAGAGACCCAGTACTTC. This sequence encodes CASSLAGVQETQYF.